Listed here are 26 T cell receptor beta chains from one sample, sequenced in a study of OX40 agonist ivuxolimab in advanced cancers. The method was immunoSEQ multiplex PCR; TCRdb's version includes in-frame clones alone and lacks a portion of them. The table shows nearly 20,000 clones, with less than 90% occurring only once. The source material was CD4+ or CD8+ T cells sorted from blood, sampled in a trial of the OX40 agonist ivuxolimab. These receptors all stem from an adult with an advanced solid tumor such as melanoma, head and neck, liver or kidney cancer.

V and J are TRBV10-3 and TRBJ2-7, with 9 bases identical to TRBD1. V shed 0 bases and J 4 bases; nucleotides not matched to a gene: 4. CDR1 ENHRY and CDR2 SYGVKD come from the germline V gene. The CDR3 has 15 amino acids. CDR3 nucleotides: TGTGCCATCAGTGAGTCGGGGGACAGGGTGTACGAGCAGTACTTC. Its translation is CAISESGDRVYEQYF.

The chain is built from TRBV5-6 and TRBJ1-1; D gene ambiguous. This CDR3 spans 16 amino acids. Trimming cost V 3 bases and J 4 bases, with 19 bases left between them. Germline CDR1 and CDR2: SGHDT and YYEEEE. The CDR3 loop is CASSSPGRRAGTEAFF. The CDR3 DNA reads TGTGCCAGCAGCTCCCCGGGGAGAAGGGCGGGCACTGAAGCTTTCTTT.

The chain has TRBV2 and TRBJ2-7; 7 bases agree with TRBD1. In germline, CDR1 is SNHLY, CDR2 FYNNEI. This CDR3 spans 13 amino acids. V lost 2 bases to trimming and J lost 7 bases; unmatched junction nucleotides: 5. The DNA of the CDR3 is TGTGCCAGCAGTGAATCCCCAGGGGGAGAGCAGTACTTC. Residues: CASSESPGGEQYF. Full variable domain (remainder filled in from reference TRBV2 and TRBJ2-7): EPEVTQTPSHQVTQMGQEVILRCVPISNHLYFYWYRQILGQKVEFLVSFYNNEISEKSEIFDDQFSVERPDGSNFTLKIRSTKLEDSAMYFCASSESPGGEQYFGPGTRLTVT.

This clone was seen just once. The chain employs TRBV5-1 and TRBJ2-5; D is undetermined. CDR1 SGHRS and CDR2 YFSETQ come from the germline V gene. V was shortened by 0 bases and J by 5 bases, with 14 bases between the two germline ends. The CDR3 sequence is 15 residues long. Here the CDR3 reads CASSLGTSSMETQYF. In nucleotides, the CDR3 is TGCGCCAGCAGCTTGGGGACCTCTAGTATGGAGACCCAGTACTTC.

The genes are TRBV7-2 and TRBJ2-1; D gene unclear. The CDR3 has 15 residues. CDR1 and CDR2 from the germline V gene are SGHTA and FQGNSA. Trimming took 1 base from V and 0 from J, leaving 7 bases between them. The CDR3 is CASSLGSTSYNEQFF. The CDR3, as DNA: TGTGCCAGCAGCTTAGGCTCGACCTCCTACAATGAGCAGTTCTTC.

This clone turned up a few times. The chain employs TRBV7-9 and TRBJ2-4, with D tentatively TRBD2 (5 bases). The CDR3 is 14 amino acids. V was shortened by 3 bases and J by 9 bases, with 15 bases between the two germline ends. Germline-derived CDR1 and CDR2 are SEHNR and FQNEAQ (reference sequence). CDR3 sequence (DNA): TGTGCCAGCAGCTTTTGGTGGGAGAGTGGCATTCAGTACTTC. Encoded protein: CASSFWWESGIQYF. The full variable domain, in which reference TRBV7-9 and TRBJ2-4 provide the parts outside the CDR3, is DTGVSQNPRHKITKRGQNVTFRCDPISEHNRLYWYRQTLGQGPEFLTYFQNEAQLEKSRLLSDRFSAERPKGSFSTLEIQRTEQGDSAMYLCASSFWWESGIQYFGAGTRLSVL.

V usage is TRBV30 and J usage is TRBJ2-1; 8 nucleotides line up with TRBD1. Trimming cost V 5 bases and J 2 bases; bases outside gene matches: 5. The CDR3 contains 14 residues. Germline values: CDR1 GTSNPN, CDR2 SVGIG (reference sequence). Written as DNA, the CDR3 is TGTGCCTGGGACGGACAGGGTACCTACAATGAGCAGTTCTTC. Translation: CAWDGQGTYNEQFF.

The V call is TRBV15, the J call TRBJ2-7; the D gene is possibly TRBD2 (7 bases). Germline V gives CDR1 LNHNV, CDR2 YYDKDF (reference sequence). The CDR3 consists of 15 residues. V lost 0 bases to trimming and J lost 6 bases, with 15 bases between them. The CDR3 loop is CATSREGGGPFEQYF. CDR3 DNA: TGTGCCACCAGCAGAGAGGGAGGGGGGCCGTTCGAGCAGTACTTC.

The chain recombines TRBV29-1 with TRBJ2-5; D is undetermined. V shed 5 bases and J shed 5 bases, with 12 bases lying between them. Germline V CDR1 and CDR2: SQVTM, ANQGSEA. The CDR3 consists of 12 residues. DNA of the CDR3: TGCAGCGTTCCTGCCCCTGGGGAGACCCAGTACTTC. Translating it yields CSVPAPGETQYF.

V usage is TRBV4-3 and J usage is TRBJ1-6, with D perhaps TRBD1 (6 bases). Trimming left V 0 bases short and J 8 bases short, with 11 bases between. The germline CDR1 and CDR2 sequences are LGHNA and YSLEER. The CDR3 totals 15 residues. The CDR3 sequence is CASSQEWGADSPLHF. The CDR3 DNA sequence: TGCGCCAGCAGCCAAGAGTGGGGGGCGGATTCACCCCTCCACTTT.

The CDR3: CASSYPSGGSYNEQFF. The CDR3 region has the DNA TGTGCCAGCAGTTACCCTAGCGGGGGTTCCTACAATGAGCAGTTCTTC. The chain employs TRBV6-6 and TRBJ2-1; 10 bases align to TRBD2. The CDR3 length is 16 residues. Germline trimming cut 2 bases from V and 1 base from J; bases unmatched to any gene: 2. The germline V gene has CDR1 MNHNY and CDR2 SVGAGI (reference sequence).

This chain uses TRBV4-3 with TRBJ1-5, with D perhaps matching TRBD1 (5 bases). The length of the CDR3 is 15 residues. Germline V CDR1 and CDR2: LGHNA, YSLEER. The germline V and J ends were trimmed by 4 bases and 2 bases, with 12 bases remaining between them. Here the CDR3 DNA reads TGCGCCAGCAGCCGGGGCCTGGGGGGCAATCAGCCCCAGCATTTT. Its translation is CASSRGLGGNQPQHF.

The chain carries TRBV6-5 and TRBJ2-1; 7 nucleotides line up with TRBD1. V was pared by 2 bases and J by 8 bases, with 6 bases of the junction left unmatched. The CDR3 consists of 14 residues. From germline, CDR1 is MNHEY and CDR2 SVGAGI. CDR3 protein: CASSYGDRVDEQFF. For the CDR3, the DNA is TGTGCCAGCAGTTACGGCGACAGGGTCGATGAGCAGTTCTTC.

The V gene is TRBV5-4, the J gene TRBJ1-3; D is unresolved. The CDR3 is made up of 14 amino acids. Germline assignment: CDR1 SGHNT and CDR2 YYREEE (reference sequence). The ends were cut back, 7 bases at V and 0 bases at J, with 11 bases in the middle. Here the CDR3 DNA reads TGTGCCAGCGGGAACGTAAACTCTGGAAACACCATATATTTT. This codes for CASGNVNSGNTIYF.

This clone has a handful of counts. The chain is built from TRBV19 and TRBJ1-1; D might be TRBD1 (5 bases). The CDR3 spans 13 residues. The germline gives CDR1 LNHDA, CDR2 SQIVND (reference sequence). Trimming pared 7 bases from V and 1 base from J, leaving 10 bases between. The CDR3 coding sequence is TGTGCCAGTACCACTACAGGGAACACTGAAGCTTTCTTT. Encoded protein: CASTTTGNTEAFF.

This clone came up once. V gene TRBV7-2 combines with J gene TRBJ2-5; D is unclear. Germline CDR1 reads SGHTA; CDR2 reads FQGNSA. Trimming shortened V by 2 bases and J by 9 bases, and 7 bases separated the two germline ends. The CDR3 is 11 residues long. CDR3 amino acids: CASSLFQAQYF. DNA of the CDR3: TGTGCCAGCAGCTTATTCCAAGCCCAGTACTTC.

Here the CDR3 reads CASSKQGTGELFF. CDR3 nucleotides: TGTGCCAGCTCGAAACAGGGCACCGGGGAGCTGTTTTTT. The chain couples TRBV18 to TRBJ2-2; D perhaps matches TRBD1 (6 bases). From germline, CDR1 is KGHSH and CDR2 LQKENI. CDR3 length: 13 residues. The ends were cut back, 6 bases at V and 4 bases at J, with 9 bases in the middle. The whole variable domain, filled in from reference TRBV18 and TRBJ2-2, reads NAGVMQNPRHLVRRRGQEARLRCSPMKGHSHVYWYRQLPEEGLKFMVYLQKENIIDESGMPKERFSAEFPKEGPSILRIQQVVRGDSAAYFCASSKQGTGELFFGEGSRLTVL.

V usage is TRBV9 and J usage is TRBJ2-3; D is undetermined. This CDR3 is 16 amino acids long. Trimming pared 3 bases from V and 1 base from J, leaving 15 bases between. In germline, CDR1 is SGDLS, CDR2 YYNGEE. CDR3 bases: TGTGCCAGCAGCGGGTTAGGACGCCAGGGCACAGATACGCAGTATTTT. Amino acid sequence: CASSGLGRQGTDTQYF.

This rearrangement joins TRBV5-1 to TRBJ2-3, with 7 bases lining up with TRBD1. Per germline, CDR1 SGHRS and CDR2 YFSETQ. V shed 4 bases and J 0 bases; nucleotides not matched to a gene: 2. CDR3 length: 14 amino acids. CDR3 nucleotides: TGCGCCAGCAGCGACAGGGCTAGCACAGATACGCAGTATTTT. The encoded protein is CASSDRASTDTQYF.

The chain joins TRBV7-9 to TRBJ2-2; perhaps TRBD1 as D (6 bases). Germline V CDR1 and CDR2: SEHNR, FQNEAQ (reference sequence). This CDR3 contains 15 residues. V was shortened by 5 bases and J by 5 bases, with 15 bases between the two germline ends. This CDR3 is CASSLRGGLTGELFF. The CDR3, as DNA: TGTGCCAGCAGCCTCAGGGGCGGCCTTACCGGGGAGCTGTTTTTT.

The V and J genes are TRBV6-5 and TRBJ1-2, with unresolved D. Germline assignment: CDR1 MNHEY and CDR2 SVGAGI. The CDR3 is 15 residues long. Trimming removed 6 bases from V and 4 bases from J, with 18 bases in between. The CDR3 here is CASSAERGWSYGYTF. The CDR3 DNA sequence: TGTGCCAGCAGCGCGGAAAGAGGCTGGTCCTATGGCTACACCTTC.

V is TRBV6-5 and J is TRBJ2-7, with D unclear. Germline values: CDR1 MNHEY, CDR2 SVGAGI. The CDR3 is made up of 14 amino acids. Between the trimmed V and J ends, which lost 8 bases and 5 bases, there was a span of 19 bases. CDR3 nucleotides: TGTGCCAGCTGCCAAAGGTTTAGGCCGCACGAGCAGTACTTC. It translates to CASCQRFRPHEQYF.

The chain couples TRBV19 to TRBJ1-1; D gene ambiguous. The CDR3 covers 14 residues. Between the trimmed V and J ends, which lost 2 bases and 1 base, there was a span of 8 bases. From germline, CDR1 is LNHDA and CDR2 SQIVND (reference sequence). The CDR3 sequence is CASSIWSGNTEAFF. The CDR3 coding sequence is TGTGCCAGTAGTATATGGTCAGGGAACACTGAAGCTTTCTTT.

The chain is built from TRBV11-2 and TRBJ2-1, with D perhaps matching TRBD2 (6 bases). Germline V lookup: CDR1 SGHAT, CDR2 FQNNGV. V dropped 1 base and J dropped 4 bases, with 14 bases sitting between them. This CDR3 has 16 residues. CDR3 nucleotides: TGTGCCAGCAGCTTAGGCCGCGGGACGGAATACAATGAGCAGTTCTTC. Its translation: CASSLGRGTEYNEQFF.

The chain is built from TRBV7-8 and TRBJ2-7, with 9 bases identical to TRBD1. The V and J ends lost 5 bases and 1 base, in that order; junction bases with no gene match: 9. The CDR3 extends over 16 amino acids. Germline CDR1 and CDR2: SGHVS and FQNEAQ. CDR3 sequence reads: CASSPQADRGSYEQYF. For the CDR3, the DNA is TGTGCCAGCAGCCCGCAAGCGGACAGGGGTTCCTACGAGCAGTACTTC.

V and J are TRBV2 and TRBJ2-1; tentatively, D is TRBD2 (5 bases). This CDR3 spans 14 amino acids. Germline loops: CDR1 SNHLY, CDR2 FYNNEI. Between the trimmed V and J ends, which lost 3 bases and 2 bases, there was a span of 8 bases. CDR3 sequence reads: CASSDPRAYNEQFF. In nucleotides, the CDR3 is TGTGCCAGCAGTGATCCGAGGGCCTACAATGAGCAGTTCTTC.